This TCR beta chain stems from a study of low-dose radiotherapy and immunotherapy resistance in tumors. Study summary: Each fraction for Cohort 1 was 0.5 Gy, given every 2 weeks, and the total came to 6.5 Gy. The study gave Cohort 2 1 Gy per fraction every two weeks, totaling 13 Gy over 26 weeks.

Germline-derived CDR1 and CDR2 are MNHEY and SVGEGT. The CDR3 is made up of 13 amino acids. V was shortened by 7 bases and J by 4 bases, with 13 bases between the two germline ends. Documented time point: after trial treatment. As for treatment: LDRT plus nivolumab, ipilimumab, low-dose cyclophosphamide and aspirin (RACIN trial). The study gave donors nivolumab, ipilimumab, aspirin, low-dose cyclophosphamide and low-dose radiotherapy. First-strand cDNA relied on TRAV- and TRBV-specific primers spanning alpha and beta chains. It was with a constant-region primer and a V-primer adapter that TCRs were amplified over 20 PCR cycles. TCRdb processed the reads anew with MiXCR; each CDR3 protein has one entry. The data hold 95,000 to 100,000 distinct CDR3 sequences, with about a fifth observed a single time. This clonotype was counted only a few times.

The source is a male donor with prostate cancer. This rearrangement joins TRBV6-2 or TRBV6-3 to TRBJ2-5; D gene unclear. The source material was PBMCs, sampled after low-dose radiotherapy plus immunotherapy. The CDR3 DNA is TGTGCCAGCAACCGGCCGGGTCGAGAGACCCAGTACTTC. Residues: CASNRPGRETQYF.